This record concerns one T cell receptor (beta chain) sequence. This entry belongs to a study of OX40 agonist ivuxolimab in advanced cancers. For the study at large: Patients were infused with ivuxolimab every 2 weeks at 0.01 to 10 mg/kg.

Profiled with immunoSEQ multiplex PCR; TCRdb holds only in-frame clones, not every one. The sample lists 71,000 or so clones, roughly nine tenths occurring once. Germline V CDR1 and CDR2: LNHDA, SQIVND (reference sequence). The CDR3 loop spans 16 amino acids. The V gene end was trimmed by 6 bases and the J gene end by 5 bases; junction bases not matched to a gene: 11. This rearrangement joins TRBV19 to TRBJ1-5; 9 bases align to TRBD1. The receptor's source is an adult with an advanced solid tumor such as melanoma, head and neck, liver or kidney cancer. The sample in question was CD4+ or CD8+ T cells sorted from blood, obtained in a trial of the OX40 agonist ivuxolimab. CDR3 amino acids: CASSNAGTGRDQPQHF. CDR3 DNA: TGTGCCAGTAGCAACGCCGGGACAGGGAGGGATCAGCCCCAGCATTTT.